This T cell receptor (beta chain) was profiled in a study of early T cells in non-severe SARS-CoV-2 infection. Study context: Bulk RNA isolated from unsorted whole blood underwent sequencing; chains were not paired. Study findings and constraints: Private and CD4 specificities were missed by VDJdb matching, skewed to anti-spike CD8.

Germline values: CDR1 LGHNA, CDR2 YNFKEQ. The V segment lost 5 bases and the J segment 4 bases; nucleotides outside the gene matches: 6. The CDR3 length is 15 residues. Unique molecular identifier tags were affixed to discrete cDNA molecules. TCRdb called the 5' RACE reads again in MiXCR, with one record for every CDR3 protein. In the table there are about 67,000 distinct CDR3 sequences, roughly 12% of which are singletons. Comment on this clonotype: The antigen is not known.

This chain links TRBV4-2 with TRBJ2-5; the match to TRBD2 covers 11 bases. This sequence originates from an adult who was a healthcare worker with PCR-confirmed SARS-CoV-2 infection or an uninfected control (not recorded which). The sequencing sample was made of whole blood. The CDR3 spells CASSATSGSPETQYF. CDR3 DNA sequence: TGTGCCAGCAGCGCTACTAGCGGGAGCCCAGAGACCCAGTACTTC.